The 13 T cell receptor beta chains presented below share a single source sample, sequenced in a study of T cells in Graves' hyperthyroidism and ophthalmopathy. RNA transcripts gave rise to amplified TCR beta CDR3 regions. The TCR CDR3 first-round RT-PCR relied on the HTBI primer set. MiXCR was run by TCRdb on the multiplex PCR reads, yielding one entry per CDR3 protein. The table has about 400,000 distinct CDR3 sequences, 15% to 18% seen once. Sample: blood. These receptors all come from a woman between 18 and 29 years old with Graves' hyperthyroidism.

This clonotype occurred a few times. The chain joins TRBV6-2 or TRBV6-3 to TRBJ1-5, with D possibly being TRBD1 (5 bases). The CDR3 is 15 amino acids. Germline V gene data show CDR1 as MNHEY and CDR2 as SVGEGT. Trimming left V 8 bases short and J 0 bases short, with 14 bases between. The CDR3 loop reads CASGSTGHSNQPQHF. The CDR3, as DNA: TGTGCCAGCGGGTCAACAGGACATAGCAATCAGCCCCAGCATTTT.

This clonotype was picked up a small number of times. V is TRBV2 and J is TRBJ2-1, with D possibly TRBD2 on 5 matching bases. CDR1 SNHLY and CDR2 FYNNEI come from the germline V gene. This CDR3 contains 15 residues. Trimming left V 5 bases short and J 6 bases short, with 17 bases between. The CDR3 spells CASSLAGLKSNEQFF. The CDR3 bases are TGTGCCAGCAGTTTAGCTGGACTCAAAAGCAATGAGCAGTTCTTC.

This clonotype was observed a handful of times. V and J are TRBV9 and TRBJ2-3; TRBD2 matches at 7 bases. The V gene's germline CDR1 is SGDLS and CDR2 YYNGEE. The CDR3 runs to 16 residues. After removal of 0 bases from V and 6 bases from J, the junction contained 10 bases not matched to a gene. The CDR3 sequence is CASSVEGGRAPDTQYF. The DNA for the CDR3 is TGTGCCAGCAGCGTAGAAGGAGGGAGGGCCCCCGATACGCAGTATTTT.

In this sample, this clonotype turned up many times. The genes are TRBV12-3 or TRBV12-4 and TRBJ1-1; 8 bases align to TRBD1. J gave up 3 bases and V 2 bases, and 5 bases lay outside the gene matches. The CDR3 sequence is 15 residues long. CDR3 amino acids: CASSLLTGGYTEAFF. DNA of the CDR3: TGTGCCAGCAGTTTACTCACAGGGGGGTACACTGAAGCTTTCTTT.

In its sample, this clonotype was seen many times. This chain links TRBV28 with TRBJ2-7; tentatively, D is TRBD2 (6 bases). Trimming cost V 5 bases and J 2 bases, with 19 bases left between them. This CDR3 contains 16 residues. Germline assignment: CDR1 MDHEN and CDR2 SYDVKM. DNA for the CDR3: TGTGCCAGCAGTCGACCCCGGCTAGCGCCAACCTACGAGCAGTACTTC. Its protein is CASSRPRLAPTYEQYF.

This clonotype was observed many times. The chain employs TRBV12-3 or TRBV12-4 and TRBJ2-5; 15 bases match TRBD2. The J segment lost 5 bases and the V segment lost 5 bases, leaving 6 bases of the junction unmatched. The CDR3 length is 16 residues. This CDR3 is CASSTGLAGGRETQYF. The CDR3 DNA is TGTGCCAGCAGTACCGGACTAGCGGGGGGGCGGGAGACCCAGTACTTC.

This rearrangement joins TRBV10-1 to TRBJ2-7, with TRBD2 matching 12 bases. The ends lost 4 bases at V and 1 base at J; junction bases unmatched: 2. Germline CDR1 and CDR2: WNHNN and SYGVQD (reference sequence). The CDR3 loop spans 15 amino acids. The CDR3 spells CASSGGTSGSYEQYF. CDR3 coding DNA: TGCGCCAGCAGTGGAGGGACTAGCGGGTCCTACGAGCAGTACTTC.

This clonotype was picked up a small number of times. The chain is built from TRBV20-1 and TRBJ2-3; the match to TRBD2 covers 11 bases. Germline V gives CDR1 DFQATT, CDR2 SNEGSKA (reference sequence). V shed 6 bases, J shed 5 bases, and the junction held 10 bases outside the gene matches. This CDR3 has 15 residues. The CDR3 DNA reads TGCAGTGCAAAGTATAGCGGGGGGGCAAGAGATACGCAGTATTTT. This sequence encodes CSAKYSGGARDTQYF.

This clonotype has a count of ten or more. CDR3 sequence (DNA): TGTGCCACCAGCAGAGATAGTGGCAGGGAGGAAGAGACCCAGTACTTC. It codes for CATSRDSGREEETQYF. The rearrangement uses TRBV15 and TRBJ2-5; a weak D match, TRBD2 (6 bases). The V and J ends lost 0 bases and 3 bases respectively, with 14 bases between them. The CDR3 has 16 amino acids. Germline V gene data show CDR1 as LNHNV and CDR2 as YYDKDF (reference sequence).

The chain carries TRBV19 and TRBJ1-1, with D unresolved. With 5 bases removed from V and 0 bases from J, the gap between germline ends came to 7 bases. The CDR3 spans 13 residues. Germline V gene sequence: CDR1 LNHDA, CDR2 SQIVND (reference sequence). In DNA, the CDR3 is TGTGCCAGTAGTCCGGAGATGAACACTGAAGCTTTCTTT. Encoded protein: CASSPEMNTEAFF.

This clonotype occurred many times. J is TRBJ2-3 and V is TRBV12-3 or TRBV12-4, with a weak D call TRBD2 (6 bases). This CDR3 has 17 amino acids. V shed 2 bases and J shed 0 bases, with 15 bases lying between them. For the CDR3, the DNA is TGTGCCAGCAGTTTAAAGCTGGCGGGGACTAGCACAGATACGCAGTATTTT. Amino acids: CASSLKLAGTSTDTQYF.

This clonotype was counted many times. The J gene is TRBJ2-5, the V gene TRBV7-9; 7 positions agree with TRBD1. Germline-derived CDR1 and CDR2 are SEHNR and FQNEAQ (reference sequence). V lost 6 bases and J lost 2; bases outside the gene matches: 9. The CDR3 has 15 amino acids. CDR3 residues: CASRSPPGQQETQYF. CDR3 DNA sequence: TGTGCCAGCAGATCACCTCCGGGACAGCAAGAGACCCAGTACTTC. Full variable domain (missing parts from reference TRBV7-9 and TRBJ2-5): DTGVSQNPRHKITKRGQNVTFRCDPISEHNRLYWYRQTLGQGPEFLTYFQNEAQLEKSRLLSDRFSAERPKGSFSTLEIQRTEQGDSAMYLCASRSPPGQQETQYFGPGTRLLVL.

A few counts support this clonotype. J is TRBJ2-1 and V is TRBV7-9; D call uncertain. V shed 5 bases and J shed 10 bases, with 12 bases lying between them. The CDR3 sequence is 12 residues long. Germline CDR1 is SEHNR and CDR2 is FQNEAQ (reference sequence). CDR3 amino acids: CASSPSAGEQFF. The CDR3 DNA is TGTGCCAGCAGCCCGTCGGCCGGGGAGCAGTTCTTC.